Following are 4 T cell receptor beta chains from one sample sequenced in a study of T cell repertoires in cytomegalovirus infection. What these receptors recognize is not known. TCRdb called the reads again in MiXCR, with one record for every CDR3 protein. The sample consists of some 800,000 distinct CDR3 sequences, 25% to 30% of them appearing once. Material: cultured CD8+ T cells from PBMCs, obtained from culture after CMV antigen stimulation. The receptor set was obtained from a human donor in good health (CMV status not recorded). Some clones in this sample may be carry-over from other donors' samples.

This clonotype was counted at least ten times. The chain is built from TRBV6-1 and TRBJ1-2; D possibly corresponds to TRBD1 (5 bases). V lost 2 bases, J lost 4 bases, and 14 bases lay in between. Germline assignment: CDR1 MNHNS and CDR2 SASEGT. This CDR3 has 15 amino acids. CDR3 DNA sequence: TGTGCCAGCAGTGAACTGGGGACTGGCTTCTATGGCTACACCTTC. It specifies CASSELGTGFYGYTF.

This clonotype was picked up a small number of times. The chain uses TRBV28 and TRBJ2-3, with 9 bases fitting TRBD2. V trimming: 2 bases; J trimming: 3 bases; junction bases outside the gene matches: 6. The CDR3 sequence is 16 residues long. Germline CDR1 and CDR2: MDHEN and SYDVKM. CDR3 loop: CASSLKASGITDTQYF. DNA of the CDR3: TGTGCCAGCAGTTTAAAGGCTAGCGGGATTACAGATACGCAGTATTTT.

This clonotype was seen only a few times. The chain recombines TRBV20-1 with TRBJ2-4; D is unclear. This CDR3 spans 14 amino acids. CDR1 is DFQATT and CDR2 is SNEGSKA in the germline V gene (reference sequence). V lost 0 bases and J 1 base, leaving 7 bases between the germline ends. CDR3 nucleotide sequence: TGCAGTGCTAGAGACTTCCCGGCCAAAAACATTCAGTACTTC. This translates into CSARDFPAKNIQYF.

The J gene is TRBJ1-2, the V gene TRBV20-1; D is possibly TRBD1 (5 bases). The CDR3 sequence is 15 residues long. Germline loops: CDR1 DFQATT, CDR2 SNEGSKA (reference sequence). With 5 bases removed from V and 8 bases from J, the gap between germline ends came to 24 bases. The CDR3 DNA sequence: TGCAGTGCTCCGTATGAGCCAGGAGGGACGGGGGGCTACACCTTC. Its protein is CSAPYEPGGTGGYTF.